A single TCR beta chain is shown here with its context. Libraries were prepared by immunoSEQ multiplex PCR; TCRdb keeps only in-frame clonotypes and omits some of them. The sample has roughly 300,000 clones, 80% to 90% seen once. This sample is drawn from a study of blood T cell repertoires in COVID-19. After removal of 5 bases from V and 0 bases from J, the junction contained 12 bases not matched to a gene. The V gene's germline CDR1 is MDHEN and CDR2 SYDVKM. The CDR3 consists of 18 residues. Sequenced input: peripheral blood. The clonotype was recovered from a woman aged 45-65 years who had recovered from COVID-19. The chain links TRBV28 to TRBJ2-1, with TRBD1 identical over 8 bases. This CDR3 is CASSPWTGRVFSYNEQFF. The CDR3 DNA follows: TGTGCCAGCAGTCCCTGGACAGGGCGGGTTTTCTCCTACAATGAGCAGTTCTTC.